This TCR beta chain was captured by sequencing in a study of T cell responses to AZD1222 COVID-19 vaccine. Study-level points and caveats: There were mostly white British donors and more females than males, and clonal diversity was possibly underestimated. Among those given AZD1222, only six were seropositive at baseline. Vaccine-related CD4 TCRs covered spike, predominating at 160-218 and 743-854.

Profiling relied on immunoSEQ multiplex PCR, and the TCRdb table lists in-frame clones only, not all of them. The data contain about 170,000 clones, about 92% of them seen just once; the ten biggest clones take up about 4%. A remark on this clone: Its specificity is not known.

Germline loops: CDR1 LGHNA, CDR2 YNFKEQ. The CDR3 spans 14 residues. The V end was cut by 0 bases, the J end by 6 bases, with 8 bases between. V usage is TRBV4-2 and J usage is TRBJ1-4; D unresolved. The source was peripheral blood, collected on day 0 of AZD1222 vaccination. The receptor was isolated from an adult in good health. The CDR3 sequence is CASSQEGLDEKLFF. The CDR3 region has the DNA TGTGCCAGCAGCCAAGAGGGCCTTGATGAAAAACTGTTTTTT.